This entry is about one TCR beta chain. Its antigen is unknown. The source of the sample is a study of a mutant IDH1 vaccine in newly diagnosed glioma. The overall study: Standard pretreatment was either radiotherapy, temozolomide, or, for most, radiochemotherapy with temozolomide. Study observations and caveats: Researchers report vaccine-induced immune responses in approximately 94% of patients.

Noted time point: week 47, end of study. Doses of 300 ug of mutant IDH1 20-mer peptide were given with topical imiquimod. Eight vaccinations were given in weeks 1, 3, 5, 7, 11, 15, 19 and 23. TCRdb's table, derived via immunoSEQ multiplex PCR, lists solely in-frame clones and lacks some. The sample includes about 85,000 clones, roughly 86% of them seen just once. The CDR3 totals 13 residues. V lost 6 bases, J lost 4 bases, and 13 bases lay in between. Looked up from germline, CDR1 is KGHSH and CDR2 is LQKENI. This clonotype originated in a woman between 50 and 59 years old with glioma. Sequences were derived from PBMCs, sampled from a glioma patient whose treatment included an IDH1 peptide vaccine. The chain is built from TRBV18 and TRBJ2-7, with D perhaps matching TRBD1 (6 bases). This CDR3 is CASSQGTGYEQYF. The CDR3 DNA reads TGTGCCAGCTCCCAGGGGACGGGATACGAGCAGTACTTC.